Presented here are 19 T cell receptor beta chains from one specimen sequenced in a study of shared clonotypes between healthy human individuals. TCRdb's table, derived via immunoSEQ multiplex PCR, lists solely in-frame clones and lacks some. Here the sample spans about 380,000 clones, roughly 96% being singletons. Input material: memory CD8+ T cells sorted from blood. Subset indicated: CD45RO+ cells pooled with CCR7-negative TemRA cells. The receptors were sampled from a man aged 25 to 45 in good health.

The V gene is TRBV11-2, the J gene TRBJ2-7, with TRBD1 identical over 7 bases. This CDR3 is built from 15 residues. Germline-derived CDR1 and CDR2 are SGHAT and FQNNGV. J was trimmed by 2 bases and V by 2 bases; bases with no gene match: 6. The CDR3 is CASSLISDRAYEQYF. CDR3 nucleotide sequence: TGTGCCAGCAGCTTAATATCTGACAGGGCCTACGAGCAGTACTTC.

The chain links TRBV19 to TRBJ1-2; 7 positions match TRBD1. Per the germline V gene, CDR1 is LNHDA and CDR2 is SQIVND (reference sequence). J lost 3 bases, V lost 4 bases, and 8 bases had no gene match. The CDR3 is 15 amino acids. The CDR3 loop reads CASSTKTGPDYGYTF. The CDR3 DNA reads TGTGCCAGTAGTACCAAGACAGGGCCCGACTATGGCTACACCTTC. Using reference TRBV19 and TRBJ1-2 for the parts outside the CDR3, the full variable domain is DGGITQSPKYLFRKEGQNVTLSCEQNLNHDAMYWYRQDPGQGLRLIYYSQIVNDFQKGDIAEGYSVSREKKESFPLTVTSAQKNPTAFYLCASSTKTGPDYGYTFGSGTRLTVV.

This CDR3 is CASKTSGSPTYNEQFF. The DNA for the CDR3 is TGTGCCAGTAAGACTAGCGGGAGTCCCACCTACAATGAGCAGTTCTTC. The gene calls are TRBV2 and TRBJ2-1; 12 bases agree with TRBD2. The CDR3 spans 16 residues. V dropped 9 bases and J dropped 2; count of bases not matched to a gene: 8. In germline, CDR1 is SNHLY, CDR2 FYNNEI.

The V call is TRBV10-2, the J call TRBJ2-5; either TRBD1 or TRBD2 may supply D (6 bases each). This CDR3 comprises 13 residues. V was trimmed by 6 bases and J by 4 bases, leaving 12 bases between them. Germline CDR1 is WSHSY and CDR2 is SAAADI. This CDR3 reads CASSPRGLETQYF. In DNA form, the CDR3 reads TGCGCCAGCAGCCCACGGGGGCTAGAGACCCAGTACTTC.

This chain connects TRBV9 to TRBJ2-5; 8 bases are a match to TRBD1. J lost 5 bases, V lost 4 bases, and 4 bases had no gene match. This CDR3 contains 13 residues. Germline CDR1 SGDLS, CDR2 YYNGEE. CDR3 nucleotide sequence: TGTGCCAGCAGCCCAGGGGGCGGCGAGACCCAGTACTTC. Translating gives CASSPGGGETQYF.

The V and J genes are TRBV7-6 and TRBJ2-1; TRBD2 matches 12 bases. V gave up 5 bases and J gave up 6 bases; unmatched junction bases: 11. Germline lookup yields CDR1 SGHVS and CDR2 FNYEAQ. The CDR3 runs to 17 residues. The CDR3 DNA follows: TGTGCCAGCAGCCACACGAATCTAGCGGGAGGGGGCAATGAGCAGTTCTTC. Its protein product is CASSHTNLAGGGNEQFF. Combining the CDR3 with reference TRBV7-6 and TRBJ2-1 gives the whole variable domain GAGVSQSPRYKVTKRGQDVALRCDPISGHVSLYWYRQALGQGPEFLTYFNYEAQQDKSGLPNDRFSAERPEGSISTLTIQRTEQRDSAMYRCASSHTNLAGGGNEQFFGPGTRLTVL.

The J gene is TRBJ1-2, the V gene TRBV5-1, with D tentatively TRBD1 (5 bases). This CDR3 is 13 amino acids long. The ends were cut back, 2 bases at V and 3 bases at J, with 8 bases in the middle. Germline CDR1 reads SGHRS; CDR2 reads YFSETQ. The CDR3 loop reads CASSFDSYYGYTF. The CDR3 nucleotides are TGCGCCAGCAGCTTCGACAGCTACTATGGCTACACCTTC.

CDR3 coding DNA: TGTGCCAGCAGTTTTTTTTCGGGGCGGGGAGAGCAGTACTTC. Residues: CASSFFSGRGEQYF. The chain employs TRBV28 and TRBJ2-7, with D tentatively TRBD2 (6 bases). CDR3 size: 14 residues. V lost 3 bases and J 7 bases, leaving 16 bases between the germline ends. Germline V lookup: CDR1 MDHEN, CDR2 SYDVKM.

The rearrangement links TRBV2 to TRBJ2-7; D is unclear. Per the germline V gene, CDR1 is SNHLY and CDR2 is FYNNEI. There are 14 residues in the CDR3. The germline V and J ends were trimmed by 6 bases and 1 base, with 13 bases remaining between them. The DNA of the CDR3 is TGTGCCAGCAGGTACTCAGGCGGTTCCTACGAGCAGTACTTC. This translates into CASRYSGGSYEQYF.

The chain combines TRBV4-2 with TRBJ2-5; possible D gene TRBD2, 5 bases. The length of the CDR3 is 15 residues. Germline V gene lookup returns CDR1 LGHNA and CDR2 YNFKEQ. V lost 0 bases, J lost 4 bases, and 12 bases lay in between. The CDR3 DNA follows: TGTGCCAGCAGCCAAGATCCCAAGCGGCGAGAGACCCAGTACTTC. Its translation is CASSQDPKRRETQYF.

The chain couples TRBV10-3 to TRBJ2-7; 12 nucleotides match TRBD2. J was trimmed by 2 bases and V by 10 bases; bases with no gene match: 3. Germline V gene data show CDR1 as ENHRY and CDR2 as SYGVKD. The CDR3 has 13 amino acids. CDR3 sequence (DNA): TGTGCCACTAGACTAGCGGGAGCCTACGAGCAGTACTTC. This encodes CATRLAGAYEQYF.

The chain has TRBV13 and TRBJ2-3, with D possibly TRBD1 on 5 matching bases. With 0 bases removed from V and 1 base from J, the gap between germline ends came to 5 bases. This CDR3 comprises 14 residues. CDR1 PRHDT and CDR2 FYEKMQ come from the germline V gene (reference sequence). CDR3 sequence (DNA): TGTGCCAGCAGCTTAGGAGGGGGCACAGATACGCAGTATTTT. As protein: CASSLGGGTDTQYF.

This chain uses TRBV4-2 with TRBJ2-1; 12 positions agree with TRBD2. Germline-derived CDR1 and CDR2 are LGHNA and YNFKEQ. V dropped 0 bases and J dropped 15; count of bases not matched to a gene: 9. The CDR3 runs to 15 residues. The CDR3 DNA reads TGTGCCAGCAGCCAAGATCGGACTAGCGGGAACCCTTGGTTCTTC. This encodes CASSQDRTSGNPWFF.

This clone was counted once. This chain connects TRBV10-3 to TRBJ1-1; TRBD1 might be the D (5 bases). The V gene lost 7 bases and the J gene lost 5 bases, with 14 bases spanning the gap. Germline V CDR1 and CDR2: ENHRY, SYGVKD. This CDR3 has 13 residues. The CDR3 protein is CAITTGGETEAFF. The CDR3 nucleotides read TGTGCCATCACTACAGGAGGGGAGACTGAAGCTTTCTTT.

Worth noting for this clone: Compared with germline, one end of the junction differs, possibly owing to a read error. This chain connects TRBV7-7 to TRBJ2-7; tentatively, D is TRBD1 (6 bases). The CDR3 totals 13 residues. Germline CDR1 and CDR2: SSHAT and FNYEAQ (reference sequence). Here the CDR3 reads CASSLKLGQEPYF. In DNA form, the CDR3 reads TGTGCTAGCAGCTTAAAGTTGGGACAAGAACCCTACTTC.

The V and J genes are TRBV6-5 and TRBJ1-1; weak D call: TRBD1 (5 bases). The CDR3 consists of 15 residues. In germline, CDR1 is MNHEY, CDR2 SVGAGI. V was pared by 0 bases and J by 4 bases, with 12 bases between. The DNA for the CDR3 is TGTGCCAGCAGTTACTCAAGGGGCGGGGGCACTGAAGCTTTCTTT. Translating gives CASSYSRGGGTEAFF.

The chain uses TRBV10-3 and TRBJ2-2; D remains unclear. CDR1 is ENHRY, CDR2 SYGVKD, per germline. The CDR3 spans 15 residues. The V gene lost 2 bases and the J gene lost 4 bases, with 11 bases spanning the gap. CDR3 sequence: CAISESPASTGELFF. In nucleotides, the CDR3 is TGTGCCATCAGTGAGAGTCCAGCAAGCACCGGGGAGCTGTTTTTT.

The V and J genes are TRBV10-3 and TRBJ2-3, with TRBD1 as a possible D gene (6 bases). Germline V gene sequence: CDR1 ENHRY, CDR2 SYGVKD. The CDR3 runs 13 residues. V lost 6 bases and J 3 bases, leaving 10 bases between the germline ends. The CDR3: CAIRGQGTDTQYF. In nucleotides, the CDR3 is TGTGCCATCAGAGGCCAGGGGACAGATACGCAGTATTTT.

The rearrangement joins TRBV5-4 to TRBJ2-5; TRBD2 is a possible D gene (5 bases). Germline CDR1 SGHNT, CDR2 YYREEE (reference sequence). Deletions cut 3 bases from V and 2 bases from J, with 17 bases between. This CDR3 comprises 16 residues. CDR3 loop: CASSSDGVLGQETQYF. The CDR3 nucleotides read TGTGCCAGCAGCTCTGACGGGGTTTTAGGGCAAGAGACCCAGTACTTC. The full variable domain, its missing parts supplied by reference TRBV5-4 and TRBJ2-5, is ETGVTQSPTHLIKTRGQQVTLRCSSQSGHNTVSWYQQALGQGPQFIFQYYREEENGRGNFPPRFSGLQFPNYSSELNVNALELDDSALYLCASSSDGVLGQETQYFGPGTRLLVL.